One sample yielded the 13 T cell receptor beta chains listed below, sequenced in a study of beta chain features in type 1 diabetes. Study results and limitations: Moderately but significantly shorter TCRB CDR3s were found in Type 1 diabetes patients in all four CD4+ subsets.

Expressed TCRB transcripts were sequenced, since all the RNA that had been isolated was reverse transcribed. Generated by immunoSEQ multiplex PCR, the TCRdb table keeps only in-frame clones and is missing some. The top ten hold 2.3% of the sample, which has around 110,000 clones, around 17% seen once. No antigen has been assigned to these receptors. Material: central memory CD4+ T cells from blood. These receptors all come from a man aged 25 to 40 with type 1 diabetes.

Note on this clone: Relative to the germline gene, one junction end is altered; a read error may explain this. The chain uses TRBV7-7 and TRBJ1-1; 7 positions agree with TRBD1. The CDR3 spans 14 residues. Germline assignment: CDR1 SSHAT and CDR2 FNYEAQ (reference sequence). CDR3 DNA sequence: TGTGCTAGCAGCGCCATTGGACAGGACACTGAAGCTTTCTTT. It codes for CASSAIGQDTEAFF.

The genes are TRBV25-1 and TRBJ2-3; D is perhaps TRBD1 (5 bases). The V gene lost 4 bases and the J gene lost 2 bases, with 10 bases spanning the gap. Germline values: CDR1 MGHDK, CDR2 SYGVNS. The CDR3 has 14 amino acids. The CDR3 nucleotides read TGTGCCAGCAGTGTCCAGGGCTACACAGATACGCAGTATTTT. As protein: CASSVQGYTDTQYF.

The rearrangement links TRBV2 to TRBJ2-3; D is perhaps TRBD1 (6 bases). CDR3 size: 14 residues. Trimming cost V 4 bases and J 3 bases, with 11 bases left between them. The V gene's germline CDR1 is SNHLY and CDR2 FYNNEI. CDR3 nucleotide sequence: TGTGCCAGCAGTGGTCAGGGGACGACAGATACGCAGTATTTT. Protein: CASSGQGTTDTQYF.

The J gene is TRBJ2-5, the V gene TRBV7-2; D is unclear. The CDR3 spans 12 residues. V shed 5 bases and J shed 2 bases, with 6 bases lying between them. Germline loops: CDR1 SGHTA, CDR2 FQGNSA. CDR3 sequence reads: CASSPRQETQYF. For the CDR3, the DNA is TGTGCCAGCAGCCCAAGGCAAGAGACCCAGTACTTC.

This clone has at least ten counts. The chain carries TRBV9 and TRBJ2-4; 8 bases match TRBD1. V shed 4 bases, J shed 7 bases, and the junction held 4 bases outside the gene matches. This CDR3 has 13 amino acids. CDR1 and CDR2 (germline): SGDLS, YYNGEE. This CDR3 reads CASSSHRGNIQYF. The CDR3 bases are TGTGCCAGCAGCTCCCACAGGGGGAACATTCAGTACTTC.

The J gene is TRBJ2-7, the V gene TRBV18; 7 bases map to TRBD1. CDR1 and CDR2 (germline): KGHSH, LQKENI. J was trimmed by 2 bases and V by 9 bases; bases with no gene match: 10. The length of the CDR3 is 14 residues. CDR3 sequence: CASGENRGAYEQYF. CDR3 sequence (DNA): TGTGCCAGTGGGGAGAACAGGGGCGCCTACGAGCAGTACTTC.

This clone was counted a few times. V gene TRBV7-2 combines with J gene TRBJ2-5; perhaps TRBD2 as D (5 bases). The J call may be wrong; the DNA end is better matched by TRBJ2-7. The CDR3 has 15 amino acids. CDR1 SGHTA and CDR2 FQGNSA come from the germline V gene. CDR3 in amino acids: CASSFSWDSAYEQYF. The DNA of the CDR3 is TGTGCCAGCAGCTTTTCGTGGGATAGCGCCTACGAGCAGTACTTC.

This chain uses TRBV27 with TRBJ2-3; a possible D gene is TRBD1 (6 bases). This CDR3 has 14 residues. Looked up from germline, CDR1 is MNHEY and CDR2 is SMNVEV (reference sequence). V lost 5 bases and J lost 3, with 12 bases in between. The CDR3 sequence is CASSLRTVTDTQYF. For the CDR3, the DNA is TGTGCCAGCAGTCTACGGACAGTTACAGATACGCAGTATTTT.

This chain uses TRBV20-1 with TRBJ1-1; D unclear. Trimming left V 2 bases short and J 7 bases short, with 5 bases between. The CDR3 contains 10 residues. Germline CDR1 is DFQATT and CDR2 is SNEGSKA (reference sequence). The CDR3 nucleotides are TGCAGTGCTAGATCAAATGAAGCTTTCTTT. This gives the protein CSARSNEAFF.

The CDR3 bases are TGCGCCAGCAGCTCCGGGACTAGCGGGGGAAATACGCAGTATTTT. Its translation: CASSSGTSGGNTQYF. The chain has TRBV5-1 and TRBJ2-3, with 14 positions matching TRBD2. The junction had 4 bases not matched to a gene; V was cut back by 3 bases and J by 7 bases. There are 15 residues in the CDR3. Germline loops: CDR1 SGHRS, CDR2 YFSETQ.

The chain employs TRBV2 and TRBJ2-5; D call uncertain. Germline V gives CDR1 SNHLY, CDR2 FYNNEI. V was cut by 1 base and J by 7 bases, with 16 bases left in between. The CDR3 sequence is 15 residues long. CDR3: CASSEVGIPMGTQYF. The CDR3 DNA is TGTGCCAGCAGTGAAGTAGGGATCCCCATGGGGACCCAGTACTTC.

This clone was seen a handful of times. The CDR3 spells CASSTRDPNMGIYGYTF. Here the CDR3 DNA reads TGTGCCAGCAGCACCCGGGATCCGAATATGGGAATTTATGGCTACACCTTC. The gene calls are TRBV7-9 and TRBJ1-2; D uncertain. Trimming took off 5 bases at V and 5 bases at J, with 24 bases between the two ends. This CDR3 spans 17 amino acids. Germline loops: CDR1 SEHNR, CDR2 FQNEAQ (reference sequence).

The sample holds a few counts of this clone. The chain recombines TRBV5-1 with TRBJ2-5, with 10 bases that match TRBD1. Losses at the gene ends were 5 bases for V and 2 bases for J; bases not matched to a gene: 6. This CDR3 has 15 residues. Germline V gene lookup returns CDR1 SGHRS and CDR2 YFSETQ. DNA for the CDR3: TGCGCCAGCAGGAGCGGACAGGGGGTACAAGAGACCCAGTACTTC. Its translation is CASRSGQGVQETQYF.